The sequence of this T cell receptor (beta chain) was determined in a study of response to subunit inactivated influenza vaccine. TCRdb re-called the RT-PCR reads with MiXCR, one entry per CDR3 protein. Found here are some 850,000 distinct CDR3 sequences, roughly 18% of them singletons; the top ten hold approximately 11%. The CDR3 sequence is 16 residues long. The trim removed 8 bases at V and 7 bases at J, leaving 17 bases unmatched. Germline CDR1 and CDR2: MNHEY and SMNVEV (reference sequence). Note on this clonotype: Its antigen is not identified.

Study results and caveats: The authors suggested that every seasonal influenza vaccination recruits few new T cells.

Here the sequenced sample was PBMCs from blood, taken roughly 5 days after vaccination. This sequence originates from a man in his fifties who received an inactivated influenza vaccine. The J gene is TRBJ2-7, the V gene TRBV27; 10 nucleotides line up with TRBD1. For the CDR3, the DNA is TGTGCCAGCGTCGTACGACAGGGGGCCTCGTGGGGAGAGCAGTACTTC. As protein: CASVVRQGASWGEQYF.